A selection of T cell receptor beta chains follows, all from one sample in a study of T-cell memory formation after mild COVID-19. TCRdb re-derived calls from the 5' RACE reads in MiXCR, one entry per CDR3 protein. The sample records roughly 200,000 distinct CDR3 sequences, about 17% being singletons. Sequences were obtained from PBMCs or a T cell subset sorted from them (not recorded which). Every receptor here comes from an adult woman who had mild COVID-19 (a few samples of this study predate the infection). Cell type and time point are not known. The CDR3 runs from the conserved cysteine through the conserved F or W. The D gene is left open where the match is weak. The listing skips clone size in some rows; elsewhere it reads once, few, many or a size class.

v_gene	j_gene	abundance	d_gene	CDR3aa	CDR3nt
TRBV12-3/TRBV12-4	TRBJ1-2	few	-	CASSRMTASDGYTF	TGTGCCAGCAGTCGAATGACGGCTTCGGATGGCTACACCTTC
TRBV5-1	TRBJ2-7	-	-	CASSLPGSEQYF	TGCGCCAGCAGCCTCCCAGGCTCCGAGCAGTACTTC
TRBV29-1	TRBJ2-3	few	TRBD2	CSVEGTSRRDTQYF	TGCAGCGTTGAAGGGACTAGCAGACGGGATACGCAGTATTTT
TRBV14	TRBJ2-7	few	TRBD1	CASSQDLGTGTYEQYF	TGTGCCAGCAGCCAAGATCTCGGGACAGGGACCTACGAGCAGTACTTC
TRBV6-5	TRBJ2-6	few	-	CASSPDLTGANVLTF	TGTGCCAGCAGCCCCGATTTGACTGGGGCCAACGTCCTGACTTTC
TRBV18	TRBJ1-2	-	-	CASSPPGAVGGYTF	TGTGCCAGCTCACCACCGGGGGCGGTTGGTGGCTACACCTTC
TRBV20-1	TRBJ2-7	-	-	CSAWDTSYEQYF	TGCAGTGCTTGGGACACCTCCTACGAGCAGTACTTC
TRBV7-9	TRBJ1-3	few	-	CASSSKVGNTIYF	TGTGCCAGCAGCTCCAAGGTGGGGAACACCATATATTTT
TRBV5-1	TRBJ2-3	many	TRBD1	CASSPGTGGGTDTQYF	TGCGCCAGCAGCCCAGGGACAGGGGGAGGGACAGATACGCAGTATTTT
TRBV7-2	TRBJ2-5	once	TRBD2	CASRAGGSQETQYF	TGTGCCAGCAGAGCGGGAGGGAGCCAAGAGACCCAGTACTTC
TRBV4-1	TRBJ1-2	-	-	CASSQDSVGANYGYTF	TGCGCCAGCAGCCAAGATTCAGTCGGTGCTAACTATGGCTACACCTTC
TRBV6-6	TRBJ2-3	once	-	CASSFNRGTDTQYF	TGTGCCAGCAGTTTTAACAGGGGCACAGATACGCAGTATTTT
TRBV13	TRBJ2-5	-	-	CASSSTGTRQETQYF	TGTGCCAGCAGCTCAACAGGGACCCGACAAGAGACCCAGTACTTC
TRBV15	TRBJ1-2	-	TRBD1	CATSRAGGTNYGYTF	TGTGCCACCAGCAGGGCAGGGGGGACCAACTATGGCTACACCTTC
TRBV27	TRBJ2-3	few	-	CASSPRDGRDTQYF	TGTGCCAGCAGTCCGAGGGACGGTAGAGATACGCAGTATTTT
TRBV5-1	TRBJ1-6	few	-	CASAGGGGGTSPLHF	TGCGCCAGCGCCGGGGGTGGAGGTGGCACTTCACCCCTCCACTTT